These T cell receptor beta chains were read from a single sample in a study of T cell changes during pregnancy in multiple sclerosis. Sequencing used immunoSEQ multiplex PCR; TCRdb keeps in-frame clones, though not all of them. The data show some 69,000 clones, with around 90% seen just once and approximately 2% held by the top ten. The specimen comprised peripheral blood, sampled in the second trimester of pregnancy. The receptors derive from a female donor in good health, enrolled as a control in a pregnancy study. CDR3s include the opening cysteine and the closing phenylalanine or tryptophan. A D gene is named only where the DNA matches it firmly. Size is stated for part of the rows, as once, few or many counts, or as a class when the clone is expanded.

>few|TRBJ1-6|12|TRBV11-2|NA
CASGGGNSPLHF
TGTGCCAGCGGGGGAGGCAATTCACCCCTCCACTTT
>NA|TRBJ1-2|13|TRBV19|TRBD1
CASSAQGLRGYTF
TGTGCCAGTAGTGCACAGGGGCTGCGGGGCTACACCTTC
>NA|TRBJ1-3|18|TRBV7-8|NA
CASSLAAQGSFSGNTIYF
TGTGCCAGCAGCTTAGCCGCCCAGGGGTCCTTCTCTGGAAACACCATATATTTT
>NA|TRBJ2-5|14|TRBV7-2|NA
CASSFGLTQETQYF
TGTGCCAGCAGCTTTGGGCTTACCCAAGAGACCCAGTACTTC
>few|TRBJ1-6|14|TRBV7-9|TRBD1
CASSLTGGLSPLHF
TGTGCCAGCAGCTTGACAGGGGGCCTTTCACCCCTCCACTTT
>NA|TRBJ2-3|15|TRBV5-4|TRBD2
CASSLRGGNTDTQYF
TGTGCCAGCAGCTTACGGGGGGGTAACACAGATACGCAGTATTTT
>NA|TRBJ1-6|15|TRBV19|TRBD1
CASSIFGQGYSPLHF
TGTGCCAGTAGTATTTTTGGACAGGGGTATTCACCCCTCCACTTT
>NA|TRBJ1-2|9|TRBV20-1|NA
CSATPGYTF
TGCAGTGCTACTCCCGGCTACACCTTC
>NA|TRBJ2-3|14|TRBV6-5|TRBD2
CASSPRGDTDTQYF
TGTGCCAGCAGCCCGCGGGGGGACACAGATACGCAGTATTTT
>NA|TRBJ2-5|14|TRBV7-9|NA
CASSPGGAPETQYF
TGTGCCAGCAGCCCGGGCGGGGCCCCAGAGACCCAGTACTTC
>many|TRBJ2-5|13|TRBV28|TRBD1
CASSLSGGETQYF
TGTGCCAGCAGTTTGTCAGGGGGAGAGACCCAGTACTTC
>NA|TRBJ1-1|13|TRBV7-3|NA
CASSLGGGTEAFF
TGTGCCAGCAGCTTAGGAGGTGGAACTGAAGCTTTCTTT
>NA|TRBJ2-7|15|TRBV5-1|NA
CASSARIQGGLEQYF
TGCGCCAGCAGCGCGAGGATCCAGGGGGGACTCGAGCAGTACTTC
>NA|TRBJ1-2|15|TRBV7-2|TRBD1
CASSLRQGAGFGYTF
TGTGCCAGCAGCTTAAGACAGGGGGCCGGATTTGGCTACACCTTC
>NA|TRBJ1-1|17|TRBV4-3|NA
CASSQDIQGQGNTEAFF
TGCGCCAGCAGCCAAGATATCCAGGGTCAGGGGAACACTGAAGCTTTCTTT
>NA|TRBJ1-1|15|TRBV18|TRBD1
CASSPTTGGNTEAFF
TGTGCCAGCTCACCGACGACAGGGGGAAACACTGAAGCTTTCTTT